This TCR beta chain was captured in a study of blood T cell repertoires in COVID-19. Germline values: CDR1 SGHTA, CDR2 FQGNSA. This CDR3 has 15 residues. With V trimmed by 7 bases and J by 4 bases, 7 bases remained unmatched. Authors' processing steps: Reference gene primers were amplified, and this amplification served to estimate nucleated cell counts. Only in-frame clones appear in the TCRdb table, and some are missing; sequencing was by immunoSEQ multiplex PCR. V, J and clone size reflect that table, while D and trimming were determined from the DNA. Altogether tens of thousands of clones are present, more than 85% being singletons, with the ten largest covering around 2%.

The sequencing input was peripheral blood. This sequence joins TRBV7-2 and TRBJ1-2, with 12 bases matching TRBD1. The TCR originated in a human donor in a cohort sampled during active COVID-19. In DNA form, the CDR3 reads TGTGCCAGCATCCCTTCGGGACAGGGGGCCTATGGCTACACCTTC. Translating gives CASIPSGQGAYGYTF.